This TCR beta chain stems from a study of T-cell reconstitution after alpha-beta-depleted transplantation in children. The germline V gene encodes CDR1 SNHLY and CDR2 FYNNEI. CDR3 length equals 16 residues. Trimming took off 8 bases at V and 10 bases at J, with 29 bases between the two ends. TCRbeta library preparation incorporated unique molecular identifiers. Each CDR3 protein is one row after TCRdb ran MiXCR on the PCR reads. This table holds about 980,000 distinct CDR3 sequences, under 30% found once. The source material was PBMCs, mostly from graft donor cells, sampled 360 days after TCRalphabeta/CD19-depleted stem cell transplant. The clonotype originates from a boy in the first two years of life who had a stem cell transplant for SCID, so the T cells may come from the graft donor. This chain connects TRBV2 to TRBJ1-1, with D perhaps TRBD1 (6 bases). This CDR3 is CASSGQLHPVHLLAFF. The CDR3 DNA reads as TGTGCCAGCTCTGGACAGTTGCATCCTGTCCACCTGTTAGCTTTCTTT.